The rows below give T cell receptor beta chains drawn from one sample of a study of T cell responses to AZD1222 COVID-19 vaccine. The method was immunoSEQ multiplex PCR; TCRdb's version includes in-frame clones alone and lacks a portion of them. This sample has approximately 110,000 clones, with about 92% found just once. The sequences come from peripheral blood, collected on day 0 of AZD1222 vaccination. These receptors were collected from an adult in good health. The conserved cysteine and the conserved F or W are not part of the CDR3 here. The order of the fields is J gene, V gene, clone size, CDR3 protein. Some rows mark clone size as missing; the rest say once, few, many or name a class of expanded clone.

>TRBJ2-2|TRBV5-1|.
ASSSGQMNTGELF
>TRBJ1-1|TRBV21-1|.
ASSKFFYYRGQGGDTEAF
>TRBJ1-2|TRBV7-2|.
ASTLRGGYGYT
>TRBJ2-5|TRBV7-2|.
ASSLEGVETQY
>TRBJ1-2|TRBV10-3|.
AISPRSGQGAPAAYGYT
>TRBJ2-7|TRBV7-9|.
ASSLAGQYEQY
>TRBJ1-2|TRBV7-6|few
ASSPNRGWGYT
>TRBJ1-1|TRBV27|once
ASSLFTGNTEAF
>TRBJ1-4|TRBV19|.
ASSNQGAGEKLF
>TRBJ1-2|TRBV6-6|.
ASSLRTGRELGYT
>TRBJ1-5|TRBV6-5|.
ASSRGQYNQPQH
>TRBJ2-3|TRBV5-1|.
ASSLARQGADTQY
>TRBJ1-2|TRBV5-1|.
ASSSGQGSNYGYT
>TRBJ2-7|TRBV12-3/TRBV12-4|.
ASSLVFTEQY
>TRBJ2-7|TRBV5-4|.
ASSLAGGTGVHEQY
>TRBJ1-3|TRBV19|.
ASSMGVSSGNTIY
>TRBJ2-7|TRBV11-3|.
ASSLEGRFTEQY